This T cell receptor beta chain was profiled in a study of cytomegalovirus exposure and HLA in healthy donors. Worth noting for this clone: Its cognate antigen is unknown.

The PCR ran on 60 Vbeta and 13 Jbeta primers. Some clones are missing from TCRdb's copy, which holds only in-frame ones; the method was immunoSEQ multiplex PCR. The data contain around 110,000 clones, around 74% of them seen just once; the ten biggest clones take up 4.8%. Study-wide results and caveats: An ancestry cluster, one associated with Asian ancestry, reportedly showed fewer N-insertions than the approximately 650-donor mean in a later analysis. The authors assumed roughly uniform sequencing depth across donors for presence/absence analyses. A few chains tied to CMV proved CMV antigen-specific in vitro. Reports showed the classifier diagnosing cytomegalovirus status with high specificity and sensitivity.

The CDR3 runs 17 residues. CDR1 is SGDLS, CDR2 YYNGEE, per germline. J gave up 2 bases and V 3 bases, and 11 bases lay outside the gene matches. The sequence came from a man aged 30-40 years in good health and CMV-seropositive. The sequenced material came from PBMCs. The gene calls are TRBV9 and TRBJ1-2; TRBD1 agrees at 9 bases. CDR3 bases: TGTGCCAGCAGCGCCGGGACAGGGAGTCCCTACAACTATGGCTACACCTTC. This translates into CASSAGTGSPYNYGYTF.